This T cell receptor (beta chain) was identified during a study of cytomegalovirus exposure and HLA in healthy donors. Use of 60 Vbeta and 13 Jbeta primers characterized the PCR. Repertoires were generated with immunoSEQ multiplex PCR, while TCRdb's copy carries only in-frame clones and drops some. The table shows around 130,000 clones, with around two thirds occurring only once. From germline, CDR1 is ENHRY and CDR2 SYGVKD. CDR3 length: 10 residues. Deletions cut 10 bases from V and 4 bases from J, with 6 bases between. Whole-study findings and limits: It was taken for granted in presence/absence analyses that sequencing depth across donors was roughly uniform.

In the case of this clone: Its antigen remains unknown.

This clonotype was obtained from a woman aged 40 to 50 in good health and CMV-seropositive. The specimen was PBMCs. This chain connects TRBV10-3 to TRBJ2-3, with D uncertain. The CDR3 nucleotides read TGTGCCACCTTATCAGATACGCAGTATTTT. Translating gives CATLSDTQYF.